The 6 T cell receptor beta chains in this list originate from one sample, sequenced in a study of blood T cell repertoires in COVID-19. The protocol was immunoSEQ multiplex PCR, while the TCRdb copy is restricted to in-frame clones and leaves out a portion. The sample contains under 250,000 clones, under 90% of which appear only once. The sample comprised PBMCs or T cells enriched from blood (not recorded which). The receptors stem from a woman aged 50 to 60 with acute COVID-19.

This sequence joins TRBV5-8 and TRBJ2-6; tentative D call: TRBD1 (6 bases). Deletions cut 0 bases from V and 2 bases from J, with 9 bases between. Germline V CDR1 and CDR2: SGHTS, YDEGEE. The CDR3 runs 16 residues. CDR3 region: CASSLGAGAGANVLTF. The CDR3 nucleotides read TGTGCCAGCAGCTTGGGGGCAGGGGCTGGGGCCAACGTCCTGACTTTC.

The rearrangement uses TRBV4-1 and TRBJ1-5; D not resolved. CDR3 length: 13 amino acids. V lost 0 bases and J 5 bases, leaving 5 bases between the germline ends. The germline gives CDR1 MGHRA, CDR2 YSYEKL. CDR3 DNA sequence: TGCGCCAGCAGCCAAGAGAGGGATCAGCCCCAGCATTTT. This codes for CASSQERDQPQHF.

Notes on this clone: The sample contains more than one DNA sequence encoding this CDR3. The V and J genes are TRBV19 and TRBJ1-2; no clear D gene. The CDR3 runs to 11 residues. Germline V gene data show CDR1 as LNHDA and CDR2 as SQIVND (reference sequence). Trimming cost V 4 bases and J 4 bases, with 4 bases left between them. The CDR3 sequence: CASSNTYGYTF. CDR3 coding DNA: TGTGCCAGTAGTAACACCTATGGCTACACCTTC. Looking up the rest from reference TRBV19 and TRBJ1-2 gives the full variable domain: DGGITQSPKYLFRKEGQNVTLSCEQNLNHDAMYWYRQDPGQGLRLIYYSQIVNDFQKGDIAEGYSVSREKKESFPLTVTSAQKNPTAFYLCASSNTYGYTFGSGTRLTVV.

The rearrangement links TRBV7-2 to TRBJ2-7, with D possibly being TRBD2 (6 bases). In germline, CDR1 is SGHTA, CDR2 FQGNSA. The germline V and J ends were trimmed by 5 bases and 7 bases, with 18 bases remaining between them. CDR3 length equals 14 residues. The CDR3 DNA reads TGTGCCAGCAGCCCTGCGAGCGGGCAAGGGGAGCAGTACTTC. Protein: CASSPASGQGEQYF.

This chain links TRBV19 with TRBJ2-5, with 10 positions matching TRBD2. This CDR3 is 15 amino acids long. Losses at the gene ends were 4 bases for V and 2 bases for J; bases not matched to a gene: 4. Germline values: CDR1 LNHDA, CDR2 SQIVND (reference sequence). The CDR3 loop is CASSRTSGNQETQYF. The CDR3 DNA is TGTGCCAGTAGTAGAACTAGCGGGAATCAAGAGACCCAGTACTTC. Full variable domain (rest looked up from reference TRBV19 and TRBJ2-5): DGGITQSPKYLFRKEGQNVTLSCEQNLNHDAMYWYRQDPGQGLRLIYYSQIVNDFQKGDIAEGYSVSREKKESFPLTVTSAQKNPTAFYLCASSRTSGNQETQYFGPGTRLLVL.

The chain uses TRBV19 and TRBJ2-2; 9 positions agree with TRBD1. The CDR3 runs to 15 residues. The V gene end was trimmed by 3 bases and the J gene end by 6 bases; junction bases not matched to a gene: 5. In germline, CDR1 is LNHDA, CDR2 SQIVND (reference sequence). CDR3 loop: CASSMLGQGAGELFF. The CDR3 DNA reads as TGTGCCAGTAGTATGCTGGGACAGGGTGCCGGGGAGCTGTTTTTT.